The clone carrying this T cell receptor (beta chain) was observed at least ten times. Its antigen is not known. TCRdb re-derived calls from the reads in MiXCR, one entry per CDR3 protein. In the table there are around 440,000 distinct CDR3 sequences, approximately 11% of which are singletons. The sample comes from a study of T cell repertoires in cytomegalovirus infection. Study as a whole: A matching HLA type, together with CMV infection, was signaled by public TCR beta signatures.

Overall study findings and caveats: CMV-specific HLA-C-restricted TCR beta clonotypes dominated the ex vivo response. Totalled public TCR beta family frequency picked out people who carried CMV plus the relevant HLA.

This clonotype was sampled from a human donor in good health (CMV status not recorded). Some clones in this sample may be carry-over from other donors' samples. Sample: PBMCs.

The CDR3 reads CASSYGRAQGETQYF. The CDR3 DNA follows: TGTGCCAGCAGCTACGGGCGGGCCCAGGGAGAGACCCAGTACTTC. The J gene is TRBJ2-5, the V gene TRBV7-8; TRBD1 or TRBD2 may be the D gene (5 bases each). Trimming took off 4 bases at V and 4 bases at J, with 16 bases between the two ends. This CDR3 contains 15 residues. CDR1 is SGHVS and CDR2 is FQNEAQ in the germline V gene.